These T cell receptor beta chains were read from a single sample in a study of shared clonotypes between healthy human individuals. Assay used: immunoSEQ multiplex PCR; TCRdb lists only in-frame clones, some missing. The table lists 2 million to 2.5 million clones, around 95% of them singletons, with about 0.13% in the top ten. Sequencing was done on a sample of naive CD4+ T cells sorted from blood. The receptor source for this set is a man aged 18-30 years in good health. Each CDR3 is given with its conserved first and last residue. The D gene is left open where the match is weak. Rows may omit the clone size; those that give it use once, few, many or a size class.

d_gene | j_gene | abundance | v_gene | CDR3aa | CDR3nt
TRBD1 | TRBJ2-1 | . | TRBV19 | CATGGPGQGYEQFF | TGTGCCACCGGAGGGCCGGGACAGGGGTATGAGCAGTTCTTC
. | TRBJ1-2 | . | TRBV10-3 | CAISLQGSGGYTF | TGTGCCATCAGTCTACAGGGAAGTGGCGGCTACACCTTC
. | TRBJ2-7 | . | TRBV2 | CASRRGVEHSYEQYF | TGTGCCAGCAGGAGGGGGGTGGAGCACTCCTACGAGCAGTACTTC
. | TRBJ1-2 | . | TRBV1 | CTSSRVRGGYTF | TGCACCAGCAGCCGAGTAAGGGGAGGCTACACCTTC
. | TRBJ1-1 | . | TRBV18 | CASSPPTPAEAFF | TGTGCCAGCTCACCACCCACGCCTGCTGAAGCTTTCTTT
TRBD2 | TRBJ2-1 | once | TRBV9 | CASSVLAGGQKFF | TGTGCCAGCAGCGTACTAGCGGGGGGGCAAAAGTTCTTC
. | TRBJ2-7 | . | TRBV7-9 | CASSLVGSGFYEQYF | TGTGCCAGCAGCTTAGTAGGGTCGGGGTTCTACGAGCAGTACTTC
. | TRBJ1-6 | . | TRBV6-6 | CATTTKPREGSPLHF | TGTGCCACCACAACAAAACCCAGGGAGGGTTCACCCCTCCACTTT
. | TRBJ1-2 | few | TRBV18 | CASSTTGDYGYTF | TGTGCCAGCTCAACGACGGGGGACTATGGCTACACCTTC
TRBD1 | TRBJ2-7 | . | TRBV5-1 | CASSLGDRGQREQYF | TGCGCCAGCAGCTTGGGGGACAGGGGGCAACGCGAGCAGTACTTC
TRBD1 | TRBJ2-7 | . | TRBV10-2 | CASSYRDRGLPEQYF | TGCGCCAGCAGTTACCGGGACAGGGGGCTACCCGAGCAGTACTTC
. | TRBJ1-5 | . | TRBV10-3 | CAISESGVSNQPQHF | TGTGCCATCAGTGAGTCTGGGGTTAGCAATCAGCCCCAGCATTTT
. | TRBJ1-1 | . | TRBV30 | CAWSKAANTEAFF | TGTGCCTGGAGCAAGGCGGCGAACACTGAAGCTTTCTTT
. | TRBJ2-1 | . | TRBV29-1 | CSVRPTTNEQFF | TGCAGCGTTCGGCCCACGACGAATGAGCAGTTCTTC
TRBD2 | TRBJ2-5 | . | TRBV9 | CASSVGLAGGPETQYF | TGTGCCAGCAGCGTAGGCTTAGCGGGGGGGCCGGAGACCCAGTACTTC
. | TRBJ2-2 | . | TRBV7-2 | CASSHKRFPNTGELFF | TGTGCCAGCAGCCACAAACGGTTCCCGAACACCGGGGAGCTGTTTTTT
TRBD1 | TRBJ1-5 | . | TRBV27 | CASSTGQRGSLINQPQHF | TGTGCCAGCAGTACGGGACAGCGCGGAAGCTTGATCAATCAGCCCCAGCATTTT
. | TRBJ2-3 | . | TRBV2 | CASRTRASTDTQYF | TGTGCCAGCAGGACACGGGCTAGCACAGATACGCAGTATTTT
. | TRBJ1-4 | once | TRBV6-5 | CASTSSRQGGGKLFF | TGTGCCAGCACTTCCAGTCGGCAGGGAGGGGGAAAACTGTTTTTT
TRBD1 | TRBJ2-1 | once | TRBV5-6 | CASSRLRTGRDNEQFF | TGTGCCAGCAGCCGTCTTCGGACAGGCCGGGACAATGAGCAGTTCTTC
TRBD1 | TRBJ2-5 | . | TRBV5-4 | CASSLGPGTGEETQYF | TGTGCCAGCAGCTTGGGTCCCGGGACAGGGGAAGAGACCCAGTACTTC
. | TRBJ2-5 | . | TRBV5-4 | CASSLLGQSKDQETQYF | TGTGCCAGCAGCTTACTTGGACAATCCAAGGACCAAGAGACCCAGTACTTC
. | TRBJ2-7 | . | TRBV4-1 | CASSQKTSGGPYEQYF | TGCGCCAGCAGCCAAAAGACTTCGGGCGGACCCTACGAGCAGTACTTC
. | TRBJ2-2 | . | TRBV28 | CASSSPDRGVRDTGELFF | TGTGCCAGCAGTTCCCCTGATAGGGGTGTACGTGACACCGGGGAGCTGTTTTTT
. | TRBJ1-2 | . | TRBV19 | CASSGRGDYGYTF | TGTGCCAGTTCCGGAAGGGGCGACTATGGCTACACCTTC
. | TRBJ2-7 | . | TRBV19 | CASSIDQKAREQYF | TGTGCCAGTAGTATAGATCAGAAAGCGAGGGAGCAGTACTTC
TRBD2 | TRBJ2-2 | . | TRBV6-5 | CASSLTSGVTGELFF | TGTGCCAGCAGTTTAACTAGCGGGGTTACGGGGGAGCTGTTTTTT
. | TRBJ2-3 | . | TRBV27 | CASSLGLRTDTQYF | TGTGCCAGCAGTTTAGGGCTTAGGACAGATACGCAGTATTTT
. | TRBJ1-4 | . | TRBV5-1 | CASSGADRNEKLFF | TGCGCCAGCAGCGGGGCGGATAGAAATGAAAAACTGTTTTTT
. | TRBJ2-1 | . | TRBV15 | CATSRGQGKNEQFF | TGTGCCACCAGCAGGGGTCAGGGGAAAAATGAGCAGTTCTTC
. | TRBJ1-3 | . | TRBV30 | CAWSVVDPGNTIYF | TGTGCCTGGAGTGTAGTGGACCCTGGAAACACCATATATTTT
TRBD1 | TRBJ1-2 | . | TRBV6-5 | CASSYRDRGSGYTF | TGTGCCAGCAGTTACCGGGACAGGGGAAGCGGCTACACCTTC
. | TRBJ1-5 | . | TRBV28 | CASSLSLGLKPQHF | TGTGCCAGCAGTTTAAGTCTGGGATTGAAGCCCCAGCATTTT
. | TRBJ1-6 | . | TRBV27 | CASSFRQINSPLHF | TGTGCCAGCAGTTTCAGGCAGATTAATTCACCCCTCCACTTT
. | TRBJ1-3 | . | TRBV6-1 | CASSEAGTGGNTIYF | TGTGCCAGCAGTGAAGCGGGCACGGGCGGAAACACCATATATTTT
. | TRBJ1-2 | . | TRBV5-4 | CASSLGGASYGYTF | TGTGCCAGCAGCTTGGGAGGAGCCAGCTATGGCTACACCTTC
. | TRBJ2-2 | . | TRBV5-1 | CASSLPAGNTGELFF | TGCGCCAGCAGCTTGCCAGCGGGCAACACCGGGGAGCTGTTTTTT
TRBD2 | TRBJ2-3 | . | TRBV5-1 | CASSLGGGLADTQYF | TGCGCCAGCAGCTTGGGCGGGGGGCTGGCAGATACGCAGTATTTT
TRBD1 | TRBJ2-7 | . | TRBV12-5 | CAGWGQCYEQYF | TGTGCTGGGTGGGGACAGTGCTACGAGCAGTACTTC
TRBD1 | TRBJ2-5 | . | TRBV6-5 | CASRALTGGKETQYF | TGTGCCAGCAGAGCTCTGACAGGGGGTAAAGAGACCCAGTACTTC
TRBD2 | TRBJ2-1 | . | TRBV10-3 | CAYLAGGSYNEQFF | TGTGCGTACCTAGCGGGAGGCTCCTACAATGAGCAGTTCTTC
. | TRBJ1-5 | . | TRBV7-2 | CASSPKGGQPQHF | TGTGCCAGCAGCCCGAAAGGGGGTCAGCCCCAGCATTTT
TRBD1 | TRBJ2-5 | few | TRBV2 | CASSPDRAQETQYF | TGTGCCAGCAGTCCAGACAGGGCACAAGAGACCCAGTACTTC